In its sample, the clone carrying this T cell receptor (beta chain) was seen many times. Its antigen remains unknown. Germline assignment: CDR1 SQVTM and CDR2 ANQGSEA. CDR3 size: 16 residues. Germline trimming cut 7 bases from V and 0 bases from J; bases unmatched to any gene: 10. This sample is drawn from a study of response to subunit inactivated influenza vaccine. General study findings and limits: Each seasonal influenza vaccination recruits few new T cells, the authors suggested.

Using its own MiXCR run on the RT-PCR reads, TCRdb lists one record per CDR3 protein. Here the sample spans about 520,000 distinct CDR3 sequences, about 10% being singletons. Sequences were derived from PBMCs from blood, sampled 45 days after vaccination. The V and J genes are TRBV29-1 and TRBJ2-4; 9 bases match TRBD1. The TCR comes from a man aged 50 to 60 who received an inactivated influenza vaccine. CDR3 residues: CSAGTGNTLAKNIQYF. In DNA, the CDR3 is TGCAGCGCCGGGACAGGGAATACTCTAGCCAAAAACATTCAGTACTTC.